The rows below give T cell receptor beta chains drawn from one sample of a study of CD8 T cells in Susac syndrome. One entry per CDR3 protein, called by TCRdb with MiXCR from the immunoSEQ multiplex PCR reads. The sample lists some 130,000 distinct CDR3 sequences, approximately 95% occurring once. Sequencing used CD8+ T cells from PBMCs. These receptors were taken from a human donor with Susac syndrome. CDR3s include the opening cysteine and the closing phenylalanine or tryptophan. The order of the fields is CDR3 length, J gene, clone size, D gene, V gene, CDR3 DNA, CDR3 protein. A D gene is named only where the DNA matches it firmly. The size field is filled for only some rows; it gives once, few, many or a size class.

CDR3 length: 16
J gene: TRBJ2-3
clone size: -
D gene: -
V gene: TRBV5-1
CDR3 DNA: TGCGCCAGCAGCTTGGAGGGCTTTGGGAGCACAGATACGCAGTATTTT
CDR3 protein: CASSLEGFGSTDTQYF

CDR3 length: 13
J gene: TRBJ2-1
clone size: -
D gene: -
V gene: TRBV6-4
CDR3 DNA: TGTGCCAGCAGTGACTCCTGGCGCAGTGAGCAGTTCTTC
CDR3 protein: CASSDSWRSEQFF

CDR3 length: 15
J gene: TRBJ2-7
clone size: -
D gene: TRBD1
V gene: TRBV7-6
CDR3 DNA: TGTGCCAGCAGCTTAGACCGGGACAGAACTTACGAGCAGTACTTC
CDR3 protein: CASSLDRDRTYEQYF

CDR3 length: 14
J gene: TRBJ2-7
clone size: -
D gene: -
V gene: TRBV9
CDR3 DNA: TGTGCCAGCAGCGTAGGAAAATATAGCGGCGAGCAGTACTTC
CDR3 protein: CASSVGKYSGEQYF

CDR3 length: 15
J gene: TRBJ2-1
clone size: once
D gene: -
V gene: TRBV11-2
CDR3 DNA: TGTGCCAGCAGCTTATCCAGAATAGCAGTTGATGAGCAGTTCTTC
CDR3 protein: CASSLSRIAVDEQFF

CDR3 length: 15
J gene: TRBJ2-4
clone size: -
D gene: -
V gene: TRBV2
CDR3 DNA: TGTGCCAGCAGTGAAGCCTGGGGAGAGGGAAACATTCAGTACTTC
CDR3 protein: CASSEAWGEGNIQYF

CDR3 length: 20
J gene: TRBJ2-4
clone size: -
D gene: TRBD2
V gene: TRBV11-1
CDR3 DNA: TGTGCCAGCAGCTTATTCATAGCGGGAAGCCAAGAGCTAGCCAAAAACATTCAGTACTTC
CDR3 protein: CASSLFIAGSQELAKNIQYF

CDR3 length: 13
J gene: TRBJ2-5
clone size: -
D gene: -
V gene: TRBV11-1
CDR3 DNA: TGTGCCAGCAGCTTAACGTGGGGATGGGCCCAGTACTTC
CDR3 protein: CASSLTWGWAQYF

CDR3 length: 15
J gene: TRBJ1-2
clone size: -
D gene: TRBD1
V gene: TRBV27
CDR3 DNA: TGTGCCAGCAGTCTGGACAGGGGGCCCAACTATGGCTACACCTTC
CDR3 protein: CASSLDRGPNYGYTF

CDR3 length: 14
J gene: TRBJ2-7
clone size: -
D gene: -
V gene: TRBV10-3
CDR3 DNA: TGTGCCATCAATACCGGGACTTCACCTCCGGAGCAGTACTTC
CDR3 protein: CAINTGTSPPEQYF

CDR3 length: 16
J gene: TRBJ2-2
clone size: once
D gene: TRBD2
V gene: TRBV4-1
CDR3 DNA: TGCGCCAGCAGCGAACTCGGGAGCGGGAGCAGTGGGGAGCTGTTTTTT
CDR3 protein: CASSELGSGSSGELFF

CDR3 length: 17
J gene: TRBJ2-4
clone size: -
D gene: -
V gene: TRBV7-9
CDR3 DNA: TGTGCCAGCAGCTCCCCACCCCCGTTGAGAGGATGGGACATTCAGTACTTC
CDR3 protein: CASSSPPPLRGWDIQYF

CDR3 length: 15
J gene: TRBJ2-7
clone size: -
D gene: -
V gene: TRBV19
CDR3 DNA: TGTGCCAGTAGTATAGAACGGCTAGCGCACTACGAGCAGTACTTC
CDR3 protein: CASSIERLAHYEQYF

CDR3 length: 14
J gene: TRBJ2-2
clone size: -
D gene: TRBD1
V gene: TRBV15
CDR3 DNA: TGTGCCACCAGCGTGGACAGGGGGGCCGGGGAGCTGTTTTTT
CDR3 protein: CATSVDRGAGELFF

CDR3 length: 15
J gene: TRBJ1-1
clone size: -
D gene: -
V gene: TRBV7-6
CDR3 DNA: TGTGCCAGCAGCGACCAAATCGGTCCGGCCGCTGAAGCTTTCTTT
CDR3 protein: CASSDQIGPAAEAFF

CDR3 length: 16
J gene: TRBJ2-7
clone size: -
D gene: -
V gene: TRBV18
CDR3 DNA: TGTGCCAGCTCACCACTAGAAACAGGCCACTCCTACGAGCAGTACTTC
CDR3 protein: CASSPLETGHSYEQYF

CDR3 length: 18
J gene: TRBJ2-2
clone size: -
D gene: -
V gene: TRBV13
CDR3 DNA: TGTGCCAGCAGCAGCTCCATGGAGGGACCGATGAACACCGGGGAGCTGTTTTTT
CDR3 protein: CASSSSMEGPMNTGELFF

CDR3 length: 13
J gene: TRBJ2-7
clone size: -
D gene: -
V gene: TRBV4-1
CDR3 DNA: TGCGCCAGCAGCCACAGGTACTCCTACGAGCAGTACTTC
CDR3 protein: CASSHRYSYEQYF

CDR3 length: 15
J gene: TRBJ2-4
clone size: -
D gene: TRBD1
V gene: TRBV28
CDR3 DNA: TGTGCCAGCAGTTCTGGACAGGGGGCAGTAAACATTCAGTACTTC
CDR3 protein: CASSSGQGAVNIQYF

CDR3 length: 13
J gene: TRBJ2-7
clone size: few
D gene: -
V gene: TRBV29-1
CDR3 DNA: TGCAGCGTTCGACAGTCTACTTCCTACGAGCAGTACTTC
CDR3 protein: CSVRQSTSYEQYF

CDR3 length: 13
J gene: TRBJ2-1
clone size: -
D gene: TRBD2
V gene: TRBV2
CDR3 DNA: TGTGCCAGGGGACTAGCGGGATACAATGAGCAGTTCTTC
CDR3 protein: CARGLAGYNEQFF

CDR3 length: 12
J gene: TRBJ1-2
clone size: -
D gene: -
V gene: TRBV9
CDR3 DNA: TGTGCCAGCGGCCAGGACGGAGATGGCTACACCTTC
CDR3 protein: CASGQDGDGYTF

CDR3 length: 15
J gene: TRBJ2-7
clone size: -
D gene: TRBD2
V gene: TRBV20-1
CDR3 DNA: TGCAGTGCTAGAGATCTTAGCGGGACTACCTACGAGCAGTACTTC
CDR3 protein: CSARDLSGTTYEQYF

CDR3 length: 12
J gene: TRBJ1-1
clone size: -
D gene: -
V gene: TRBV6-1
CDR3 DNA: TGTGCCACCAGAGTGATGAACACTGAAGCTTTCTTT
CDR3 protein: CATRVMNTEAFF

CDR3 length: 13
J gene: TRBJ2-7
clone size: few
D gene: -
V gene: TRBV13
CDR3 DNA: TGTGCCAGCAGCCAGGAGAGCTCCTACGAGCAGTACTTC
CDR3 protein: CASSQESSYEQYF

CDR3 length: 13
J gene: TRBJ2-1
clone size: once
D gene: -
V gene: TRBV5-1
CDR3 DNA: TGCGCCAGCAGCCCCGGGGATTCCAATGAGCAGTTCTTC
CDR3 protein: CASSPGDSNEQFF

CDR3 length: 14
J gene: TRBJ1-3
clone size: -
D gene: -
V gene: TRBV27
CDR3 DNA: TGTGCCAGCACCTTTAACAGGGCGGATCTCACCATATATTTT
CDR3 protein: CASTFNRADLTIYF

CDR3 length: 14
J gene: TRBJ2-1
clone size: -
D gene: TRBD2
V gene: TRBV15
CDR3 DNA: TGTGCCACCCGAGGACTAGCGGGGTACAATGAGCAGTTCTTC
CDR3 protein: CATRGLAGYNEQFF

CDR3 length: 15
J gene: TRBJ1-1
clone size: once
D gene: TRBD1
V gene: TRBV9
CDR3 DNA: TGTGCCAGCAGCGTAGAAGGGGGCCGTGGCACTGAAGCTTTCTTT
CDR3 protein: CASSVEGGRGTEAFF

CDR3 length: 17
J gene: TRBJ2-2
clone size: -
D gene: TRBD2
V gene: TRBV28
CDR3 DNA: TGTGCCAGCAGTTGGGGACTAGCGGGAGGGAACACCGGGGAGCTGTTTTTT
CDR3 protein: CASSWGLAGGNTGELFF

CDR3 length: 12
J gene: TRBJ2-5
clone size: -
D gene: -
V gene: TRBV13
CDR3 DNA: TGTGCCAGCAGCTCGCCCCAAGAGACCCAGTACTTC
CDR3 protein: CASSSPQETQYF

CDR3 length: 12
J gene: TRBJ2-1
clone size: once
D gene: -
V gene: TRBV12-3/TRBV12-4
CDR3 DNA: TGTGCCAGCAGTACCAGGGGTAATGAGCAGTTCTTC
CDR3 protein: CASSTRGNEQFF

CDR3 length: 12
J gene: TRBJ1-1
clone size: -
D gene: -
V gene: TRBV29-1
CDR3 DNA: TGCAGCGTTGTAGGGCTCGGCACTGAAGCTTTCTTT
CDR3 protein: CSVVGLGTEAFF

CDR3 length: 16
J gene: TRBJ2-1
clone size: once
D gene: -
V gene: TRBV7-9
CDR3 DNA: TGTGCCAGCAGCATCTTGGAGGCTAGCTCCTACAATGAGCAGTTCTTC
CDR3 protein: CASSILEASSYNEQFF

CDR3 length: 11
J gene: TRBJ2-1
clone size: -
D gene: -
V gene: TRBV27
CDR3 DNA: TGTGCCAGCGGGCGGGGCAATGAGCAGTTCTTC
CDR3 protein: CASGRGNEQFF

CDR3 length: 13
J gene: TRBJ2-3
clone size: -
D gene: -
V gene: TRBV20-1
CDR3 DNA: TGCAGTGCTTTGGCAAGGAGCACAGATACGCAGTATTTT
CDR3 protein: CSALARSTDTQYF

CDR3 length: 15
J gene: TRBJ2-7
clone size: -
D gene: -
V gene: TRBV5-1
CDR3 DNA: TGCGCCAGCAGCTTGGTTGGAAGAGGAGACTACGAGCAGTACTTC
CDR3 protein: CASSLVGRGDYEQYF

CDR3 length: 14
J gene: TRBJ2-5
clone size: -
D gene: -
V gene: TRBV20-1
CDR3 DNA: TGCAGTGCTAGGGTTCAGGGATTACAAGAGACCCAGTACTTC
CDR3 protein: CSARVQGLQETQYF